Following are 21 T cell receptor beta chains from one sample sequenced in a study of T cells in Graves' hyperthyroidism and ophthalmopathy. RNA transcripts gave rise to amplified TCR beta CDR3 regions. A first-round RT-PCR of the TCR CDR3 used the HTBI primer set. TCRdb re-called the multiplex PCR reads through MiXCR, storing one row per CDR3 protein. Among about 600,000 distinct CDR3 sequences listed, around 15% were seen once. The sequencing input was blood. These receptors were taken from a woman aged 35 to 49 with Graves' ophthalmopathy.

This clonotype was detected ten times or more. CDR3 protein: CAISESGQGVVQTQYF. Written as DNA, the CDR3 is TGTGCCATCAGTGAGTCGGGGCAGGGGGTCGTACAGACCCAGTACTTC. V usage is TRBV10-3 and J usage is TRBJ2-5; 7 bases map to TRBD1. V dropped 0 bases and J dropped 6; count of bases not matched to a gene: 10. Germline loops: CDR1 ENHRY, CDR2 SYGVKD. This CDR3 is 16 amino acids long.

This clonotype was seen a few times. The chain couples TRBV6-9 to TRBJ1-5; TRBD1 agrees at 10 bases. The ends lost 3 bases at V and 6 bases at J; junction bases unmatched: 5. CDR3 length: 15 amino acids. CDR1 MNHGY and CDR2 SVAAGI come from the germline V gene. CDR3 sequence: CASSYGTGVGQPQHF. CDR3 DNA sequence: TGTGCCAGCAGTTACGGGACAGGGGTTGGTCAGCCCCAGCATTTT.

This clonotype was counted at least ten times. This chain connects TRBV15 to TRBJ2-1; 8 bases agree with TRBD1. The germline gives CDR1 LNHNV, CDR2 YYDKDF (reference sequence). The CDR3 totals 14 residues. J lost 7 bases, V lost 4 bases, and 6 bases had no gene match. DNA of the CDR3: TGTGCCACCAGCACTTGGACAGGGACGAATGAGCAGTTCTTC. It translates to CATSTWTGTNEQFF.

At least ten counts were recorded for this clonotype. The chain couples TRBV20-1 to TRBJ2-3; 13 bases agree with TRBD2. Germline V lookup: CDR1 DFQATT, CDR2 SNEGSKA (reference sequence). J was trimmed by 6 bases and V by 1 base; bases with no gene match: 10. This CDR3 comprises 17 residues. CDR3 coding DNA: TGCAGTGCTAGAGCCCCCAGACTAGCGGGAGGCGGGGATACGCAGTATTTT. Residues: CSARAPRLAGGGDTQYF.

This chain links TRBV20-1 with TRBJ2-1; TRBD2 might be the D (5 bases). CDR1 is DFQATT, CDR2 SNEGSKA, per germline (reference sequence). This CDR3 spans 14 amino acids. The V end lost 3 bases, the J end lost 6 bases, and 15 bases lay between the germline ends. This CDR3 reads CSASKDIRGNEQFF. The CDR3 DNA is TGCAGTGCTAGCAAAGACATCCGGGGCAATGAGCAGTTCTTC.

This clonotype was counted between two and nine times. The chain employs TRBV4-1 and TRBJ2-5; D gene unclear. CDR1 is MGHRA, CDR2 YSYEKL, per germline. This CDR3 is 15 amino acids long. Deletions cut 1 base from V and 4 bases from J, with 13 bases between. CDR3 coding DNA: TGCGCCAGCAGCCAAGTTGTCCAGAAGGGAGAGACCCAGTACTTC. Its protein is CASSQVVQKGETQYF.

This clonotype was detected only a few times. The junction differs from germline at one of its ends, possibly a read error. The chain couples TRBV18 to TRBJ1-1, with unresolved D. The CDR3 contains 16 residues. Germline assignment: CDR1 KGHSH and CDR2 LQKENI. The CDR3 region is CTSSPSRGSVNTEAFF. The CDR3 DNA is TGTACCAGCTCACCGAGTCGGGGTTCGGTGAACACTGAAGCTTTCTTT.

The V call is TRBV6-1, the J call TRBJ1-6; tentatively, D is TRBD1 (6 bases). Trimming shortened V by 5 bases and J by 4 bases, and 9 bases separated the two germline ends. This CDR3 is built from 14 residues. The germline V gene encodes CDR1 MNHNS and CDR2 SASEGT. CDR3 DNA: TGTGCCAGCAGTCCCAGGGGATATAATTCACCCCTCCACTTT. It translates to CASSPRGYNSPLHF.

In its sample, this clonotype was seen a few times. The J gene is TRBJ2-5, the V gene TRBV12-3 or TRBV12-4, with TRBD2 identical over 7 bases. The V gene end was trimmed by 6 bases and the J gene end by 2 bases; junction bases not matched to a gene: 6. The CDR3 is 14 amino acids. CDR3 coding DNA: TGTGCCAGCAGAGCTCCGGGGGGTCAAGAGACCCAGTACTTC. It codes for CASRAPGGQETQYF.

The rearrangement links TRBV6-1 to TRBJ2-5, with D perhaps matching TRBD1 or TRBD2 (5 bases each). Germline V lookup: CDR1 MNHNS, CDR2 SASEGT. V was shortened by 5 bases and J by 5 bases, with 18 bases between the two germline ends. CDR3 length equals 15 residues. The CDR3: CASSSTQGDEETQYF. As DNA, the CDR3 is TGTGCCAGCAGTTCCACTCAGGGAGACGAGGAGACCCAGTACTTC.

This clonotype was counted only a few times. V is TRBV7-8 and J is TRBJ1-4; 9 nucleotides match TRBD1. With 4 bases clipped from V and 8 bases from J, the junction kept 8 bases outside the gene matches. The CDR3 extends over 15 amino acids. CDR1 is SGHVS, CDR2 FQNEAQ, per germline. Here the CDR3 DNA reads TGTGCCAGCAGCTCCGGGACAGGGAGGGGAGAAAAACTGTTTTTT. Translation: CASSSGTGRGEKLFF.

This clonotype has more than one count but fewer than ten. The V call is TRBV10-3, the J call TRBJ1-5; D possibly corresponds to TRBD1 (5 bases). CDR1 is ENHRY, CDR2 SYGVKD, per germline. The CDR3 has 14 residues. V lost 4 bases to trimming and J lost 7 bases, with 14 bases between them. CDR3 loop: CAISVEDTGQPQHF. In DNA form, the CDR3 reads TGTGCCATCAGTGTGGAGGACACCGGACAGCCCCAGCATTTT.

About this clonotype: This may stem from a read error, because a much larger clone lies one nucleotide away. The chain links TRBV5-5 to TRBJ2-1; the D gene could be TRBD1 or TRBD2 (6 bases each). With 2 bases removed from V and 9 bases from J, the gap between germline ends came to 18 bases. The CDR3 spans 15 residues. The germline CDR1 and CDR2 sequences are SGHKS and YYEKEE (reference sequence). The CDR3 sequence is CASSFAGPRGGEQFF. The CDR3 region has the DNA TGTGCCAGCAGCTTCGCGGGGCCGAGAGGGGGTGAGCAGTTCTTC. Based on the CDR3 plus reference TRBV5-5 and TRBJ2-1, the full variable domain is DAGVTQSPTHLIKTRGQQVTLRCSPISGHKSVSWYQQVLGQGPQFIFQYYEKEERGRGNFPDRFSARQFPNYSSELNVNALLLGDSALYLCASSFAGPRGGEQFFGPGTRLTVL.

CDR3 nucleotides: TGTGCCAGCAGAGGGACAGGGGAGGACGAGCAGTACTTC. It specifies CASRGTGEDEQYF. The chain links TRBV27 to TRBJ2-7; 10 bases match TRBD1. The CDR3 covers 13 residues. CDR1 and CDR2 from the germline V gene are MNHEY and SMNVEV (reference sequence). The junction had 4 bases not matched to a gene; V was cut back by 6 bases and J by 5 bases.

The rearrangement joins TRBV2 to TRBJ1-4; a possible D gene is TRBD1 (6 bases). V lost 7 bases, J lost 5 bases, and 14 bases lay in between. The CDR3 length is 14 residues. The germline V gene encodes CDR1 SNHLY and CDR2 FYNNEI. This chain's CDR3 is CASIFSQGNEKLFF. CDR3 nucleotides: TGTGCCAGCATATTTAGCCAGGGGAATGAAAAACTGTTTTTT.

This clonotype was detected once. This chain connects TRBV28 to TRBJ2-7; a weak D match, TRBD2 (5 bases). The germline V gene encodes CDR1 MDHEN and CDR2 SYDVKM. Trimming stripped 6 bases from V and 4 bases from J, with 22 bases between. This CDR3 is built from 16 residues. CDR3 sequence reads: CASSYYTLRGRYEQYF. Written as DNA, the CDR3 is TGTGCCAGCAGCTATTATACCCTCCGGGGAAGGTACGAGCAGTACTTC.

This clonotype was picked up a small number of times. The rearrangement joins TRBV12-3 or TRBV12-4 to TRBJ1-3, with D perhaps matching TRBD1 (6 bases). Trimming pared 2 bases from V and 2 bases from J, leaving 16 bases between. The CDR3 extends over 17 amino acids. The CDR3 protein is CASSLKRTASPGNTIYF. CDR3 coding DNA: TGTGCCAGCAGTTTAAAGCGGACAGCTTCTCCTGGAAACACCATATATTTT.

This clonotype has more than one count but fewer than ten. J is TRBJ1-5 and V is TRBV6-2 or TRBV6-3; D remains unclear. This CDR3 comprises 14 residues. V was pared by 10 bases and J by 0 bases, with 13 bases between. CDR1 is MNHEY, CDR2 SVGEGT, per germline. CDR3 nucleotide sequence: TGTGCCACAAGAACGCGGGATAGCAATCAGCCCCAGCATTTT. Translating gives CATRTRDSNQPQHF.

There are many counts of this clonotype. This chain links TRBV5-1 with TRBJ2-3; D ambiguous. CDR1 and CDR2 from the germline V gene are SGHRS and YFSETQ. V lost 0 bases, J lost 2 bases, and 13 bases lay in between. The CDR3 loop spans 16 amino acids. CDR3 sequence: CASSLGLGQLTDTQYF. The CDR3 coding sequence is TGCGCCAGCAGCTTGGGCTTGGGTCAGCTCACAGATACGCAGTATTTT.

This clonotype was counted once. The chain links TRBV5-8 to TRBJ2-2; 11 nucleotides line up with TRBD2. V was clipped by 0 bases and J by 0 bases; unmatched bases: 7. Per the germline V gene, CDR1 is SGHTS and CDR2 is YDEGEE. The CDR3 runs 19 residues. The DNA of the CDR3 is TGTGCCAGCAGCTTGGGAGGGCCTAGCGGGGGGTCGAACACCGGGGAGCTGTTTTTT. Its protein is CASSLGGPSGGSNTGELFF.

The chain uses TRBV6-1 and TRBJ2-7, with 9 bases lining up with TRBD1. With V trimmed by 6 bases and J by 7 bases, 13 bases remained unmatched. Germline CDR1 and CDR2: MNHNS and SASEGT. The CDR3 covers 15 residues. The CDR3 DNA is TGTGCCAGCAGACAACCGGGACAGGGACCTTTGGAGCAGTACTTC. Translating it yields CASRQPGQGPLEQYF.